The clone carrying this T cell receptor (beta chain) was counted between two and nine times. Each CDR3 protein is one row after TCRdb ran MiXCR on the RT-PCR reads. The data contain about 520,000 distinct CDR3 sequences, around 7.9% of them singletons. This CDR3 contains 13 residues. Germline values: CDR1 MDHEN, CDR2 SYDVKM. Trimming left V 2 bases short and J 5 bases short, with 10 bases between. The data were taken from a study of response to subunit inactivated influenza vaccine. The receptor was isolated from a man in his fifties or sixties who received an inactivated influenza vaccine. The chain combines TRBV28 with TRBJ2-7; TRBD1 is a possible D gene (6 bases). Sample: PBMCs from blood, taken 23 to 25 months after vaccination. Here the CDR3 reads CASSLARDNEQYF. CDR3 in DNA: TGTGCCAGCAGTTTAGCCAGGGACAACGAGCAGTACTTC.